This T cell receptor beta chain derives from a study of blood T cell repertoires in COVID-19. In the study overall: Researchers got acute and convalescent COVID-19 samples from the United States, Italy and Spain. From T cells, B-cell-depleted T cells, or PBMCs came the material, which was cDNA or gDNA.

The germline gives CDR1 SGHRS, CDR2 YFSETQ. CDR3 length equals 14 residues. Trimming pared 4 bases from V and 2 bases from J, leaving 10 bases between. Authors' methods: Reference gene primer amplification yielded estimated nucleated cell counts. Sequenced by immunoSEQ multiplex PCR; TCRdb stores in-frame clones only, minus some. V, J and clone size derive from that table, while D and trimming were established from the DNA sequence. The table has 250,000 to 300,000 clones, over 70% seen once. The V gene is TRBV5-1, the J gene TRBJ2-1; weak D call: TRBD2 (5 bases). The sequencing input was peripheral blood. The receptor was derived from a man older than 75 with acute or convalescent COVID-19. DNA for the CDR3: TGCGCCAGCAGCATACCCGGGGCCTACAATGAGCAGTTCTTC. As protein: CASSIPGAYNEQFF.